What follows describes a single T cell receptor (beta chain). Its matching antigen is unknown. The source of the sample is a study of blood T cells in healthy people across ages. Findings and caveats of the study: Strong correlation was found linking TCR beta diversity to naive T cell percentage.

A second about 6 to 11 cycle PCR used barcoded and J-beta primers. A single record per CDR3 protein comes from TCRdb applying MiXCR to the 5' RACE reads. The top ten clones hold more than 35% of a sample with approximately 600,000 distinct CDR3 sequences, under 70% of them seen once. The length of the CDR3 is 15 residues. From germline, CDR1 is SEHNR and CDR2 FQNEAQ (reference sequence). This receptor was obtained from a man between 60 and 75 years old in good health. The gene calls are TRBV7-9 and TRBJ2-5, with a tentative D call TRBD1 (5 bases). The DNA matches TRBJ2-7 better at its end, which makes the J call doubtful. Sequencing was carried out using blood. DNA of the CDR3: TGTGCCAGCAGCCCCGCCCCGCAGGGTTTGGACGAGCAGTACTTC. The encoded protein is CASSPAPQGLDEQYF.